This T cell receptor (beta chain) was recovered during a study of blood T cells in healthy people across ages. Study-level background: Roughly one uniquely barcoded beta molecule per two T cells was captured. Study conclusions and caveats: Strongly correlated with naive T cell percentage was TCR beta diversity.

Together with a sample-barcoded 5' primer, a J-beta primer mix was included in a second PCR lasting about 6 to 11 cycles. Tagging of each cDNA molecule was performed by a template-switch adaptor with 12 random nucleotides. MiXCR, applied by TCRdb to the 5' RACE reads, yields one record per CDR3 protein. The sample lists around 870,000 distinct CDR3 sequences; under 35% were seen once. This CDR3 is built from 16 residues. The J segment lost 4 bases and the V segment lost 0 bases, leaving 6 bases of the junction unmatched. Germline-derived CDR1 and CDR2 are DFQATT and SNEGSKA (reference sequence). Details on this clonotype: What it recognizes is unknown.

The clonotype comes from an elderly woman in good health. The sequenced sample was blood. The V gene is TRBV20-1, the J gene TRBJ2-1; 10 bases are a match to TRBD2. CDR3 protein: CSARDPLAGVYNEQFF. The CDR3 region has the DNA TGCAGTGCTAGAGATCCCCTAGCGGGAGTTTACAATGAGCAGTTCTTC.